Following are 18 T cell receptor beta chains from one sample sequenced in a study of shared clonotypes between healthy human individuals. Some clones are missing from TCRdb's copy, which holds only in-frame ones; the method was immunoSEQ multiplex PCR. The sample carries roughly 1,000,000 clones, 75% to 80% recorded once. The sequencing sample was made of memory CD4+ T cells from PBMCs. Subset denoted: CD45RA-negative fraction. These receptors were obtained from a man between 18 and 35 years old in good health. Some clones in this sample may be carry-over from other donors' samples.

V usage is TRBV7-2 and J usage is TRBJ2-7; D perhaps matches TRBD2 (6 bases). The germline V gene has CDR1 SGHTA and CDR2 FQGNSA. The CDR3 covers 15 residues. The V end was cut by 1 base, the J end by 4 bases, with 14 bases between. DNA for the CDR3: TGTGCCAGCAGCTTAGATGGGGGGTGGTTTTACGAGCAGTACTTC. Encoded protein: CASSLDGGWFYEQYF.

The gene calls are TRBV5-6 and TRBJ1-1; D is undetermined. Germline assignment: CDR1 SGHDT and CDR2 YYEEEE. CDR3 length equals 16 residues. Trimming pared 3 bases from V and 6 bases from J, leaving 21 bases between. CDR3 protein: CASSSLPNSGTPEAFF. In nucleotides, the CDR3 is TGTGCCAGCAGCTCCCTACCGAACAGTGGCACGCCTGAAGCTTTCTTT.

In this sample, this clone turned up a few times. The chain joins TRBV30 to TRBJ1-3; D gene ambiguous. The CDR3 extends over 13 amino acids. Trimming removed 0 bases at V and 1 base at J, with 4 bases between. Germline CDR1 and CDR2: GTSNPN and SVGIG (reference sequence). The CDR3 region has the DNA TGTGCCTGGAGTGTGATTTCTGGAAACACCATATATTTT. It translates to CAWSVISGNTIYF.

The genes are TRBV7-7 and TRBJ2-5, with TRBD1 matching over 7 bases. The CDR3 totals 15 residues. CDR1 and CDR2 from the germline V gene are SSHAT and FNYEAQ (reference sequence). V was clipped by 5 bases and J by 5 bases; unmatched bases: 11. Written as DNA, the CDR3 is TGTGCCAGCAGCCGACTAACGGGACAGCAGGAGACCCAGTACTTC. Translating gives CASSRLTGQQETQYF.

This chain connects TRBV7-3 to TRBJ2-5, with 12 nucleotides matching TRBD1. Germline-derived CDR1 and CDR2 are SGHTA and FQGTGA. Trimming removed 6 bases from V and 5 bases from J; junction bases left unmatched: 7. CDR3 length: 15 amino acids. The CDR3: CASRPGQGAWETQYF. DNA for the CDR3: TGTGCCAGCAGGCCGGGACAGGGGGCTTGGGAGACCCAGTACTTC.

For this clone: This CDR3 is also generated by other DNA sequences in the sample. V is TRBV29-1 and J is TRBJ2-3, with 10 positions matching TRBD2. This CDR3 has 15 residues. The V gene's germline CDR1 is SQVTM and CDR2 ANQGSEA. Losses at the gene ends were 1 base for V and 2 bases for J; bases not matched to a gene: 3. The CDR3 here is CSVEGTSGYTDTQYF. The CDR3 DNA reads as TGCAGCGTTGAAGGGACTAGCGGTTACACAGATACGCAGTATTTT.

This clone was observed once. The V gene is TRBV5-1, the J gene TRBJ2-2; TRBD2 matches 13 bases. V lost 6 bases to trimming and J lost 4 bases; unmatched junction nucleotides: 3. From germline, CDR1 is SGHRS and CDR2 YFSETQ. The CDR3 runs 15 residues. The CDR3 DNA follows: TGCGCCAGCATCGGACTAGCGGGAGCCACCGGGGAGCTGTTTTTT. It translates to CASIGLAGATGELFF.

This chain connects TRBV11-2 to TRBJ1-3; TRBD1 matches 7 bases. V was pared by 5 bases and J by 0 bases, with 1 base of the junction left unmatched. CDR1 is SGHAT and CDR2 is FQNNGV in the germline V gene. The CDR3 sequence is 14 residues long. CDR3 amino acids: CASSGQASGNTIYF. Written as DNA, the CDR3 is TGTGCCAGCAGCGGACAGGCCTCTGGAAACACCATATATTTT.

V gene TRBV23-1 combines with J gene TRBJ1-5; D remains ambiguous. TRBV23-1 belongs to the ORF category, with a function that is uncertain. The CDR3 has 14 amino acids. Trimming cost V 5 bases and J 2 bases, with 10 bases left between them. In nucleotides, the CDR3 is TGCGCCAGCAGTGGCCTCTTCCGCAATCAGCCCCAGCATTTT. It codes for CASSGLFRNQPQHF.

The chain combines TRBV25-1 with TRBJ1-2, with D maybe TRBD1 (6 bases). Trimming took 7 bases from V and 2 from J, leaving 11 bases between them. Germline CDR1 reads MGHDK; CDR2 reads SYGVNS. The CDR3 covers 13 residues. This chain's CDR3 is CASKRTGNYGYTF. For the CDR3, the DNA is TGTGCCAGCAAGCGTACAGGGAACTATGGCTACACCTTC.

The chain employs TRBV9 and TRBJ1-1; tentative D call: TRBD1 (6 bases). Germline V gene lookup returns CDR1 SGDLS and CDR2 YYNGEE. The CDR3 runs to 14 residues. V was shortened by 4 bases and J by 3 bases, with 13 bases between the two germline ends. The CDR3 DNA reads TGTGCCAGCAGCTTAAGGACAGAATACACTGAAGCTTTCTTT. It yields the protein CASSLRTEYTEAFF.

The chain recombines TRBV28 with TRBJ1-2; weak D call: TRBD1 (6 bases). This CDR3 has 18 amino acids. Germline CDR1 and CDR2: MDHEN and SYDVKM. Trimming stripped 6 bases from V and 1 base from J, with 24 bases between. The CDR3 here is CASRLQTGQRADNYGYTF. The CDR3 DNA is TGTGCCAGCAGACTGCAAACGGGACAAAGGGCGGATAACTATGGCTACACCTTC.

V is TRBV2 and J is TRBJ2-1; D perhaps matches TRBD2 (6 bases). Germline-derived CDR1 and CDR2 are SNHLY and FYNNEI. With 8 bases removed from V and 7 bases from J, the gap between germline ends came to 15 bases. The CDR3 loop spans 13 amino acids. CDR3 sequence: CASVSGGRNEQFF. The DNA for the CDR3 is TGTGCCAGCGTCTCCGGGGGAAGGAATGAGCAGTTCTTC. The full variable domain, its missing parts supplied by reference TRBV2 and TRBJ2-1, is EPEVTQTPSHQVTQMGQEVILRCVPISNHLYFYWYRQILGQKVEFLVSFYNNEISEKSEIFDDQFSVERPDGSNFTLKIRSTKLEDSAMYFCASVSGGRNEQFFGPGTRLTVL.

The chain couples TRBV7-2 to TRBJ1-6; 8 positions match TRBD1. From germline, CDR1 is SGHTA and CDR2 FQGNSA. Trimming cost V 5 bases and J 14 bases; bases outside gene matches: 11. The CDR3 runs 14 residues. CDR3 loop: CASSQRTGRETLHF. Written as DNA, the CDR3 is TGTGCCAGCAGCCAACGGACAGGGAGAGAGACCCTCCACTTT.

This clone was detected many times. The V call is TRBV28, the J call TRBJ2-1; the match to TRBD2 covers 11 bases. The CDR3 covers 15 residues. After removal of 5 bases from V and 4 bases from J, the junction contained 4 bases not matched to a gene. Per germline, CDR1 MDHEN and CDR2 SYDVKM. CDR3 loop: CASSTLAGGYNEQFF. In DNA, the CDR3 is TGTGCCAGCAGTACTCTAGCGGGAGGATACAATGAGCAGTTCTTC.

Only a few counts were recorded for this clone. CDR3 amino acids: CASSPQGGSQPQHF. The CDR3 DNA follows: TGTGCCAGCAGTCCACAGGGTGGTAGTCAGCCCCAGCATTTT. The chain combines TRBV27 with TRBJ1-5, with D possibly being TRBD1 (6 bases). Per germline, CDR1 MNHEY and CDR2 SMNVEV (reference sequence). The CDR3 has 14 amino acids. Trimming left V 5 bases short and J 6 bases short, with 14 bases between.

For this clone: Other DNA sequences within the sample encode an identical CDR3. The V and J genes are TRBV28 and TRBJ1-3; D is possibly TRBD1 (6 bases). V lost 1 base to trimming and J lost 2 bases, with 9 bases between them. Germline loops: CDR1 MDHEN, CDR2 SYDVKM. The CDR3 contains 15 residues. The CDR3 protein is CASSLLQGTGNTIYF. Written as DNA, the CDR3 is TGTGCCAGCAGTTTATTACAGGGAACTGGAAACACCATATATTTT.

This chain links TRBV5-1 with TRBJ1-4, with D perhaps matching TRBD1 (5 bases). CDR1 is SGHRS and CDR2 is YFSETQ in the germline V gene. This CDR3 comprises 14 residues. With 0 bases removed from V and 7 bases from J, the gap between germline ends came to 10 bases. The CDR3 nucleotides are TGCGCCAGCAGCTTGGGGGGGTTAGGTGAAAAACTGTTTTTT. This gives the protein CASSLGGLGEKLFF.